This TCR beta chain emerged from a study of T cell repertoires in cytomegalovirus infection. Study context: CMV epitopes, recently identified HLA-C-restricted and well-studied HLA-B-restricted, were used. Study-wide results and limits: Cumulative public TCR beta family frequency identified carriers of CMV plus the relevant HLA. Across the ex vivo response, the dominant clonotypes were HLA-C-restricted CMV-specific TCR beta clonotypes.

Note on this clonotype: Antigen unknown.

TCRdb reprocessed the reads via MiXCR and lists one record per CDR3 protein. The table lists hundreds of thousands of distinct CDR3 sequences, around a third of them singletons. The specimen comprised cultured CD8+ T cells from PBMCs, sampled from culture after CMV antigen stimulation. This receptor was obtained from a human donor in good health (CMV status not recorded). Some clones in this sample may be carry-over from other donors' samples.

DNA of the CDR3: TGCAGTGCTAGAGATCAGGTCAGCTCCTACGAGCAGTACTTC. Its translation: CSARDQVSSYEQYF. The chain carries TRBV20-1 and TRBJ2-7; D not certain. V was trimmed by 0 bases and J by 0 bases, leaving 9 bases between them. Looked up from germline, CDR1 is DFQATT and CDR2 is SNEGSKA (reference sequence). This CDR3 region has 14 residues.